This T cell receptor (beta chain) was captured in a study of OX40 agonist ivuxolimab in advanced cancers. On the study more broadly: Hepatocellular carcinoma, melanoma, renal cell or head and neck cancer was diagnosed in the dose-escalation patients.

This clone qualifies as medium-sized. Data came from immunoSEQ multiplex PCR; TCRdb stores just in-frame clones and leaves some out. The repertoire consists of some 14,000 clones, with around 64% occurring once and the leading ten covering 7% to 9%. This CDR3 spans 15 amino acids. Trimming stripped 5 bases from V and 10 bases from J, with 20 bases between. CDR1 is SEHNR, CDR2 FQNEAQ, per germline (reference sequence). The V and J genes are TRBV7-9 and TRBJ1-4, with a weak D call TRBD1 (6 bases). This material consisted of CD4+ or CD8+ T cells sorted from blood, taken in a trial of the OX40 agonist ivuxolimab. The sequence was obtained from an adult with an advanced solid tumor such as melanoma, head and neck, liver or kidney cancer. In nucleotides, the CDR3 is TGTGCCAGCAGCCGCCAACAGGGCCCTAGGGGAAAACTGTTTTTT. This encodes CASSRQQGPRGKLFF. Using reference TRBV7-9 and TRBJ1-4 for the parts outside the CDR3, the full variable domain is DTGVSQNPRHKITKRGQNVTFRCDPISEHNRLYWYRQTLGQGPEFLTYFQNEAQLEKSRLLSDRFSAERPKGSFSTLEIQRTEQGDSAMYLCASSRQQGPRGKLFFGSGTQLSVL.